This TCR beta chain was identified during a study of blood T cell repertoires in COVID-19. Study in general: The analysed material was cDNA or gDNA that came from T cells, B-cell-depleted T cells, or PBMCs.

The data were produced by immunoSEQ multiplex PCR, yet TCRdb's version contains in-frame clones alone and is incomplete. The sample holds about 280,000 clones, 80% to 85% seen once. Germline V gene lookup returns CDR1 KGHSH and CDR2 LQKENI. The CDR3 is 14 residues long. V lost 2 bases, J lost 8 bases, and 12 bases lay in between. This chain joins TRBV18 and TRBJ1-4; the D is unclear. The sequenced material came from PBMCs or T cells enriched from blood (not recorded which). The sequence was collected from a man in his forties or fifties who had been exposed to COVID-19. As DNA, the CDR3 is TGTGCCAGCTCACCATACCACAACCGCGAAAAACTGTTTTTT. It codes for CASSPYHNREKLFF.